The TCR beta chain described here comes from a study of cytomegalovirus exposure and HLA in healthy donors. As regards this clone: Antigen: not known.

Whole-study findings and limits: Confirmation was obtained in vitro that three CMV-associated chains are specific for CMV antigens. Altogether, some 170 TCR beta chains were recorded as cytomegalovirus-associated. Immune exposure information available was restricted to CMV serostatus.

It was with 60 Vbeta and 13 Jbeta primers that the PCR ran. Method: immunoSEQ multiplex PCR; TCRdb's copy keeps in-frame clones and lacks some. Its table records over 200,000 clones. The specimen sequenced was PBMCs. This TCR derives from a woman aged 25 to 39 in good health and CMV-seropositive.

The CDR3 is CASSTLAGGPSDEQFF. CDR3 DNA sequence: TGTGCCAGCTCAACCCTAGCGGGAGGGCCATCCGATGAGCAGTTCTTC. This chain joins TRBV18 and TRBJ2-1; 12 bases agree with TRBD2. V dropped 5 bases and J dropped 8; count of bases not matched to a gene: 10. This CDR3 region has 16 residues. Per germline, CDR1 KGHSH and CDR2 LQKENI. The full variable domain, completed using reference TRBV18 and TRBJ2-1, is NAGVMQNPRHLVRRRGQEARLRCSPMKGHSHVYWYRQLPEEGLKFMVYLQKENIIDESGMPKERFSAEFPKEGPSILRIQQVVRGDSAAYFCASSTLAGGPSDEQFFGPGTRLTVL.